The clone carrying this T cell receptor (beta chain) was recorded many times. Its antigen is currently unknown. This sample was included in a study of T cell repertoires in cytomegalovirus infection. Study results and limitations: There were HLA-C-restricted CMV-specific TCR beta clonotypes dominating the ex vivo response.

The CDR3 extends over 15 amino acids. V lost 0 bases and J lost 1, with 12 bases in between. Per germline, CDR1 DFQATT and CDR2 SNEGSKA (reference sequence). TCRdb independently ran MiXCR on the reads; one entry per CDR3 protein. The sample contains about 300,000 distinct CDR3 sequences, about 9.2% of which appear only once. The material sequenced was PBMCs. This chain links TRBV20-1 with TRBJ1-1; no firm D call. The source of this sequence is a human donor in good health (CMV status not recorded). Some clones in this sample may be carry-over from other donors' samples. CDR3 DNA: TGCAGTGCTAGAGATTCCAGTACAGAGAACACTGAAGCTTTCTTT. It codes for CSARDSSTENTEAFF.